This TCR beta chain stems from a study of T-cell reconstitution after alpha-beta-depleted transplantation in children. This clonotype was detected ten times or more. Antigen unknown. A library of TCRbeta sequences, prepared with unique molecular identifiers, was generated. TCRdb fed the PCR reads into MiXCR, producing one record per CDR3 protein. The data hold roughly 66,000 distinct CDR3 sequences, with 4.9% observed a single time. Overall study findings and caveats: Newly generated T cells supplied most T-cell counts and diversity one year post-transplant.

The sequences come from PBMCs, mostly from graft donor cells, collected 180 days after TCRalphabeta/CD19-depleted stem cell transplant. The TCR comes from a boy under two years old who had a stem cell transplant for acute myeloid leukemia, so the T cells may come from the graft donor.

DNA for the CDR3: TGTGCCAGCGAACCTCCAGGGACCGGGGAGCTGTTTTTT. Amino acids: CASEPPGTGELFF. This chain connects TRBV7-8 to TRBJ2-2; D may be TRBD1 (5 bases). Between the trimmed V and J ends, which lost 8 bases and 5 bases, there was a span of 12 bases. CDR3 length: 13 amino acids. Germline CDR1 is SGHVS and CDR2 is FQNEAQ.